This T cell receptor beta chain appears in the sequencing data of a study of T cell responses to AZD1222 COVID-19 vaccine. Produced via immunoSEQ multiplex PCR; TCRdb's table is partial and in-frame only. The table lists approximately 85,000 clones, 86% of them singletons. This CDR3 is built from 14 residues. The J segment lost 2 bases and the V segment lost 5 bases, leaving 3 bases of the junction unmatched. Germline loops: CDR1 SGHAT, CDR2 FQDESV (reference sequence). This clone was observed a few times. The sequencing here drew on peripheral blood, taken on day 0 of AZD1222 vaccination. The gene calls are TRBV11-1 and TRBJ1-2; 9 bases agree with TRBD1. This clonotype was obtained from an adult in good health. The CDR3 DNA reads as TGTGCCAGCAGCCCAGACAGGGGGAACTATGGCTACACCTTC. Encoded protein: CASSPDRGNYGYTF.